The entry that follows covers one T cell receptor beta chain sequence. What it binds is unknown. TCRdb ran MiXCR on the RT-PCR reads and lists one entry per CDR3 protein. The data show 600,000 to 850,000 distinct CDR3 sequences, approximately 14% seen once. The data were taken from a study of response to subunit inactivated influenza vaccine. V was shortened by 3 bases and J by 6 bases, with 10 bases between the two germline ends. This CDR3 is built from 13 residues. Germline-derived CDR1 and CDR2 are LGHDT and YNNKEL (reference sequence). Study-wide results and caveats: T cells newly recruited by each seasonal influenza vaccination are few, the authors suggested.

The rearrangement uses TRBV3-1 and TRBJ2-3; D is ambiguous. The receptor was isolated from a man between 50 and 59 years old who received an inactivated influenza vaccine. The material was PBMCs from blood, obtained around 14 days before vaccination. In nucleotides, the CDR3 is TGTGCCAGCAGCCACCGACACCCCGATACGCAGTATTTT. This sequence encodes CASSHRHPDTQYF.